One sample yielded the 30 T cell receptor beta chains listed below, sequenced in a study of somatic mutations in cytotoxic T cells in rheumatoid arthritis (dated by TCRdb to 2017 to 2019). Library preparation employed the immunoSEQ multiplex PCR assay. Not all clones reach the TCRdb copy of this immuneACCESS table, which keeps in-frame sequences only. Checked studies attribute under half of the gap to unresolved V genes and leave the rest unexplained. Here the sample has 10,000 or so clones; around 84% occur a single time. The ten most abundant clones make up roughly an eighth of the sample. Specimen: CD8+ T cells sorted from blood. All receptors derive from an adult with rheumatoid arthritis.

The V gene is TRBV19, the J gene TRBJ2-1, with 7 bases matching TRBD1. The CDR3 is 14 residues long. V lost 3 bases, J lost 7 bases, and 6 bases stayed unmatched. Germline CDR1 LNHDA, CDR2 SQIVND (reference sequence). Here the CDR3 reads CASSIGSRGNEQFF. CDR3 in DNA: TGTGCCAGTAGTATTGGAAGCAGGGGGAATGAGCAGTTCTTC.

The DNA of the CDR3 is TGTGCCAGCAGTTTAAATGGGGGCTCCTACAATGAGCAGTTCTTC. Translating gives CASSLNGGSYNEQFF. V usage is TRBV28 and J usage is TRBJ2-1; D may match TRBD1 or TRBD2 (5 bases each). From germline, CDR1 is MDHEN and CDR2 SYDVKM. V dropped 2 bases and J dropped 0 bases, with 8 bases sitting between them. This CDR3 region has 15 residues.

This chain connects TRBV19 to TRBJ1-2, with D perhaps matching TRBD1 (5 bases). The CDR3 has 13 residues. Trimming stripped 4 bases from V and 7 bases from J, with 13 bases between. Germline V lookup: CDR1 LNHDA, CDR2 SQIVND (reference sequence). CDR3 loop: CASSRWGFSGYTF. CDR3 DNA sequence: TGTGCCAGTAGTAGGTGGGGGTTCTCTGGCTACACCTTC. Full variable domain (remainder filled in from reference TRBV19 and TRBJ1-2): DGGITQSPKYLFRKEGQNVTLSCEQNLNHDAMYWYRQDPGQGLRLIYYSQIVNDFQKGDIAEGYSVSREKKESFPLTVTSAQKNPTAFYLCASSRWGFSGYTFGSGTRLTVV.

Here the CDR3 DNA reads TGTGCCAGCAGCCCACGGGACGGAACCGGGGAGCTGTTTTTT. It yields the protein CASSPRDGTGELFF. The chain links TRBV5-4 to TRBJ2-2; D may correspond to TRBD1 or TRBD2 (5 bases each). The V gene lost 4 bases and the J gene lost 5 bases, with 12 bases spanning the gap. Germline CDR1 reads SGHNT; CDR2 reads YYREEE (reference sequence). The CDR3 totals 14 residues.

The CDR3 spells CASSVAGGYYEQYF. The CDR3 DNA follows: TGCGCCAGCAGCGTAGCGGGGGGTTACTACGAGCAGTACTTC. J is TRBJ2-7 and V is TRBV5-1, with 10 bases fitting TRBD2. Germline V gene data show CDR1 as SGHRS and CDR2 as YFSETQ. The CDR3 sequence is 14 residues long. The J segment lost 3 bases and the V segment lost 4 bases, leaving 4 bases of the junction unmatched. Drawing the rest from reference TRBV5-1 and TRBJ2-7, the complete variable domain is KAGVTQTPRYLIKTRGQQVTLSCSPISGHRSVSWYQQTPGQGLQFLFEYFSETQRNKGNFPGRFSGRQFSNSRSEMNVSTLELGDSALYLCASSVAGGYYEQYFGPGTRLTVT.

This clone was observed once. J is TRBJ2-7 and V is TRBV7-9; TRBD2 might be the D (5 bases). This CDR3 comprises 12 residues. CDR1 and CDR2 (germline): SEHNR, FQNEAQ (reference sequence). Trimming cost V 2 bases and J 7 bases, with 9 bases left between them. The CDR3 nucleotides are TGTGCCAGCAGCTTATTAACGGGAGAGCAGTACTTC. Translated, it gives CASSLLTGEQYF.

CDR3 sequence: CASSLIGAFAEAFF. Written as DNA, the CDR3 is TGTGCCAGCAGCTTAATAGGGGCTTTCGCTGAAGCTTTCTTT. V is TRBV7-2 and J is TRBJ1-1; D might be TRBD1 (5 bases). V lost 2 bases, J lost 6 bases, and 13 bases lay in between. The germline CDR1 and CDR2 sequences are SGHTA and FQGNSA. The CDR3 length is 14 residues.

The rearrangement uses TRBV7-9 and TRBJ2-1; no definite D call. V lost 5 bases to trimming and J lost 6 bases, with 11 bases between them. Germline CDR1 reads SEHNR; CDR2 reads FQNEAQ (reference sequence). This CDR3 region has 13 residues. CDR3 protein: CASSPNSGNEQFF. The CDR3 coding sequence is TGTGCCAGCAGCCCAAACAGTGGCAATGAGCAGTTCTTC.

CDR3: CASSSQGEWYEKLFF. The CDR3 DNA follows: TGTGCCAGCAGCTCGCAGGGTGAATGGTATGAAAAACTGTTTTTT. The chain uses TRBV5-5 and TRBJ1-4; maybe TRBD1 (5 bases). The CDR3 sequence is 15 residues long. CDR1 SGHKS and CDR2 YYEKEE come from the germline V gene (reference sequence). The V and J ends lost 3 bases and 6 bases respectively, with 15 bases between them.

The chain combines TRBV27 with TRBJ2-2, with D unclear. The germline CDR1 and CDR2 sequences are MNHEY and SMNVEV (reference sequence). Trimming left V 5 bases short and J 7 bases short, with 17 bases between. The CDR3 consists of 15 residues. CDR3 sequence: CASSPLWGRNGELFF. CDR3 bases: TGTGCCAGCAGTCCTCTGTGGGGTAGAAACGGGGAGCTGTTTTTT.

This clone has only one observation. This chain joins TRBV19 and TRBJ2-3; 8 bases agree with TRBD1. The CDR3 spans 15 residues. With V trimmed by 4 bases and J by 5 bases, 8 bases remained unmatched. In germline, CDR1 is LNHDA, CDR2 SQIVND (reference sequence). This CDR3 is CASSTTGTGLDTQYF. In DNA, the CDR3 is TGTGCCAGTAGTACAACCGGGACAGGATTAGATACGCAGTATTTT.

The chain carries TRBV19 and TRBJ2-3; weak D call: TRBD2 (7 bases). V dropped 4 bases and J dropped 0 bases, with 17 bases sitting between them. CDR3 length equals 17 residues. Germline V gene lookup returns CDR1 LNHDA and CDR2 SQIVND (reference sequence). In DNA form, the CDR3 reads TGTGCCAGTAGTAGCCCCCGGGGGGCCGCGAGCACAGATACGCAGTATTTT. It encodes CASSSPRGAASTDTQYF.

The V call is TRBV18, the J call TRBJ2-1, with 7 nucleotides matching TRBD2. Germline CDR1 reads KGHSH; CDR2 reads LQKENI. The V segment lost 4 bases and the J segment 7 bases; nucleotides outside the gene matches: 4. The CDR3 runs 13 residues. CDR3 nucleotide sequence: TGTGCCAGCTCACTGGGAGGGGAGAATGAGCAGTTCTTC. Protein sequence: CASSLGGENEQFF.

The chain joins TRBV7-9 to TRBJ1-1; D is perhaps TRBD1 (5 bases). The length of the CDR3 is 14 residues. Trimming shortened V by 1 base and J by 1 base, and 7 bases separated the two germline ends. Germline assignment: CDR1 SEHNR and CDR2 FQNEAQ (reference sequence). In DNA form, the CDR3 reads TGTGCCAGCAGCTTAGTTGGGGGGAACACTGAAGCTTTCTTT. This translates into CASSLVGGNTEAFF.

This clone was counted only a few times. The V call is TRBV5-6, the J call TRBJ1-2; D not resolved. From germline, CDR1 is SGHDT and CDR2 YYEEEE. The CDR3 totals 12 residues. Trimming pared 4 bases from V and 1 base from J, leaving 5 bases between. CDR3 nucleotide sequence: TGTGCCAGCAGCCCTGATAACTATGGCTACACCTTC. This sequence encodes CASSPDNYGYTF.

This clone turned up a few times. The J gene is TRBJ1-1, the V gene TRBV5-1; D unclear. The CDR3 is made up of 15 amino acids. Trimming stripped 0 bases from V and 4 bases from J, with 13 bases between. Germline CDR1 SGHRS, CDR2 YFSETQ. CDR3 sequence: CASSLGWGRSTEAFF. The CDR3 coding sequence is TGCGCCAGCAGCTTGGGTTGGGGAAGAAGCACTGAAGCTTTCTTT. Based on the CDR3 plus reference TRBV5-1 and TRBJ1-1, the full variable domain is KAGVTQTPRYLIKTRGQQVTLSCSPISGHRSVSWYQQTPGQGLQFLFEYFSETQRNKGNFPGRFSGRQFSNSRSEMNVSTLELGDSALYLCASSLGWGRSTEAFFGQGTRLTVV.

This clone was observed once. This chain uses TRBV7-6 with TRBJ2-1; a possible D gene is TRBD1 (5 bases). Deletions cut 3 bases from V and 8 bases from J, with 14 bases between. Germline assignment: CDR1 SGHVS and CDR2 FNYEAQ. The CDR3 contains 14 residues. CDR3: CASSFWQGADEQFF. The DNA for the CDR3 is TGTGCCAGCAGCTTTTGGCAGGGTGCCGATGAGCAGTTCTTC.

The gene calls are TRBV9 and TRBJ2-3; TRBD2 aligns across 10 bases. Trimming cost V 3 bases and J 5 bases; bases outside gene matches: 9. Per the germline V gene, CDR1 is SGDLS and CDR2 is YYNGEE. There are 16 residues in the CDR3. Here the CDR3 DNA reads TGTGCCAGCAGCGCAAGCGGGGGGGTATTCCGAGATACGCAGTATTTT. It specifies CASSASGGVFRDTQYF.

The chain carries TRBV7-9 and TRBJ2-7, with D possibly matching TRBD2 (6 bases). The V end was cut by 5 bases, the J end by 6 bases, with 17 bases between. Germline V lookup: CDR1 SEHNR, CDR2 FQNEAQ (reference sequence). The CDR3 covers 14 residues. CDR3 amino acids: CASSQGGVGGEQYF. The CDR3 coding sequence is TGTGCCAGCAGCCAAGGAGGGGTAGGTGGCGAGCAGTACTTC.

This clone was counted between two and nine times. The chain joins TRBV13 to TRBJ2-7; TRBD1 matches at 8 bases. The CDR3 contains 15 residues. CDR1 is PRHDT and CDR2 is FYEKMQ in the germline V gene (reference sequence). V shed 0 bases and J 3 bases; nucleotides not matched to a gene: 4. CDR3 loop: CASSLGDRGLYEQYF. As DNA, the CDR3 is TGTGCCAGCAGCTTAGGAGACAGGGGTCTCTACGAGCAGTACTTC. Full variable domain (remainder filled in from reference TRBV13 and TRBJ2-7): AAGVIQSPRHLIKEKRETATLKCYPIPRHDTVYWYQQGPGQDPQFLISFYEKMQSDKGSIPDRFSAQQFSDYHSELNMSSLELGDSALYFCASSLGDRGLYEQYFGPGTRLTVT.

V and J are TRBV11-2 and TRBJ2-2, with D tentatively TRBD1 (6 bases). This CDR3 is built from 15 residues. The V and J ends lost 4 bases and 3 bases respectively, with 12 bases between them. The germline CDR1 and CDR2 sequences are SGHAT and FQNNGV. The CDR3 protein is CASSSRGWDTGELFF. CDR3 in DNA: TGTGCCAGCAGCTCCAGGGGCTGGGACACCGGGGAGCTGTTTTTT. Complete variable domain (other parts from reference TRBV11-2 and TRBJ2-2): EAGVAQSPRYKIIEKRQSVAFWCNPISGHATLYWYQQILGQGPKLLIQFQNNGVVDDSQLPKDRFSAERLKGVDSTLKIQPAKLEDSAVYLCASSSRGWDTGELFFGEGSRLTVL.

A few counts support this clone. The CDR3 here is CAWSGGTGHTEAFF. In DNA form, the CDR3 reads TGTGCCTGGAGTGGCGGGACAGGGCACACTGAAGCTTTCTTT. The chain recombines TRBV30 with TRBJ1-1; 9 bases map to TRBD1. The CDR3 totals 14 residues. Germline values: CDR1 GTSNPN, CDR2 SVGIG (reference sequence). The V gene end was trimmed by 1 base and the J gene end by 3 bases; junction bases not matched to a gene: 3.

J is TRBJ1-5 and V is TRBV27; D may be TRBD1 (5 bases). V gave up 5 bases and J gave up 5 bases, with 16 bases separating them. Germline V gives CDR1 MNHEY, CDR2 SMNVEV (reference sequence). CDR3 length: 15 amino acids. The CDR3 DNA reads as TGTGCCAGCAGTCTCCGGGGCGGGTATCATCAGCCCCAGCATTTT. This encodes CASSLRGGYHQPQHF.

The V call is TRBV28, the J call TRBJ1-6, with 7 positions matching TRBD1. The CDR3 consists of 15 residues. CDR1 and CDR2 from the germline V gene are MDHEN and SYDVKM. Trimming removed 2 bases from V and 10 bases from J; junction bases left unmatched: 8. CDR3 in amino acids: CASSLAGTEASPLHF. CDR3 DNA sequence: TGTGCCAGCAGTTTAGCCGGGACAGAGGCCTCACCCCTCCACTTT.

The rearrangement uses TRBV5-1 and TRBJ2-4; D might be TRBD2 (5 bases). The CDR3 runs 13 residues. Germline V lookup: CDR1 SGHRS, CDR2 YFSETQ. Deletions cut 5 bases from V and 2 bases from J, with 8 bases between. The chain's CDR3 is CASSGESKNIQYF. CDR3 nucleotides: TGCGCCAGCAGTGGGGAGTCCAAAAACATTCAGTACTTC.

The chain carries TRBV6-6 and TRBJ2-7; D unclear. V lost 10 bases to trimming and J lost 1 base, with 14 bases between them. The CDR3 totals 13 residues. Germline V gene data show CDR1 as MNHNY and CDR2 as SVGAGI (reference sequence). DNA of the CDR3: TGTGCCACCGGAGCTACGTTTTCCTACGAGCAGTACTTC. Its translation: CATGATFSYEQYF.

V is TRBV7-2 and J is TRBJ2-1; no firm D call. CDR1 is SGHTA, CDR2 FQGNSA, per germline. The CDR3 covers 14 residues. V was shortened by 5 bases and J by 5 bases, with 13 bases between the two germline ends. As DNA, the CDR3 is TGTGCCAGCAGCCAAGTACCTTACGACAATGAGCAGTTCTTC. As protein: CASSQVPYDNEQFF.

The chain uses TRBV11-2 and TRBJ1-2; no clear D. The germline V gene encodes CDR1 SGHAT and CDR2 FQNNGV. This CDR3 has 12 amino acids. The V end lost 4 bases, the J end lost 3 bases, and 6 bases lay between the germline ends. CDR3 in DNA: TGTGCCAGCAGCTCGGCGGACTATGGCTACACCTTC. This gives the protein CASSSADYGYTF.

The chain employs TRBV7-9 and TRBJ1-4; D is possibly TRBD1 (6 bases). Deletions cut 5 bases from V and 7 bases from J, with 17 bases between. This CDR3 is 15 amino acids long. Germline CDR1 reads SEHNR; CDR2 reads FQNEAQ (reference sequence). CDR3: CASSLPGGVGEKLFF. CDR3 bases: TGTGCCAGCAGCCTTCCGGGGGGCGTGGGTGAAAAACTGTTTTTT.

The chain has TRBV4-3 and TRBJ2-5; D gene uncertain. Germline CDR1 LGHNA, CDR2 YSLEER. V lost 0 bases and J lost 5, with 10 bases in between. CDR3 length: 14 residues. In DNA form, the CDR3 reads TGCGCCAGCAGCCAAGACGTTAACTGGGAGACCCAGTACTTC. Translated, it gives CASSQDVNWETQYF.